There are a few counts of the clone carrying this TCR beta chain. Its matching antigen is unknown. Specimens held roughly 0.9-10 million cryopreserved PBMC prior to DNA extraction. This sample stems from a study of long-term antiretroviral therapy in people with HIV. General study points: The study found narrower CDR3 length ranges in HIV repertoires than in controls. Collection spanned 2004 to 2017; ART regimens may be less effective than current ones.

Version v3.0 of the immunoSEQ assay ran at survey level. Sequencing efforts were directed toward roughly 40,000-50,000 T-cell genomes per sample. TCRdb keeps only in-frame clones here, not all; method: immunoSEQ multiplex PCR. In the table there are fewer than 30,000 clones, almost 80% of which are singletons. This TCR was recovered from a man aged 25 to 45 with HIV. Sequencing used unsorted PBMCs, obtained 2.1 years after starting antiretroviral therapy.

CDR3 sequence (DNA): TGTGCCATCCGCTCCGGACGCCTTGGAAGCCAAGAGACCCAGTACTTC. It translates to CAIRSGRLGSQETQYF. V is TRBV2 and J is TRBJ2-5; D not certain. The CDR3 sequence is 16 residues long. CDR1 and CDR2 from the germline V gene are SNHLY and FYNNEI. Between the trimmed V and J ends, which lost 10 bases and 1 base, there was a span of 22 bases.